A selection of T cell receptor beta chains follows, all from one sample in a study of blood T cell repertoires in COVID-19. Data came from immunoSEQ multiplex PCR; TCRdb stores just in-frame clones and leaves some out. The sample carries tens of thousands of clones, more than 85% recorded once. The sample was peripheral blood. The receptors come from an elderly man with active or convalescent COVID-19. CDR3s include the opening cysteine and the closing phenylalanine or tryptophan. A D gene is named only where the DNA matches it firmly. A clone size is listed for some rows: how often the clone was seen (once, few, many), or a class if it is expanded.

>TRBJ2-1|-|TRBV6-1|-
TGTGCCAGCAGTGAAGCCAGATTTTACTCCTACAATGAGCAGTTCTTC
CASSEARFYSYNEQFF
>TRBJ2-3|few|TRBV19|-
TGTGCCAGCGCCCAGGGTCACCGGGTAGATACGCAGTATTTT
CASAQGHRVDTQYF
>TRBJ1-4|-|TRBV28|-
TGTGCCAGTAGGAGACAGAGTGCAACTAATGAAAAACTGTTTTTT
CASRRQSATNEKLFF
>TRBJ2-5|-|TRBV2|TRBD2
TGTGCCAGCAGCTTGAGGACTAGCGGAGAGACCCAGTACTTC
CASSLRTSGETQYF
>TRBJ2-4|-|TRBV19|-
TGTGCCAGCGGACAGATGTTTGGGGACATTCAGTACTTC
CASGQMFGDIQYF
>TRBJ2-5|-|TRBV5-1|TRBD2
TGCGCCAGCAGCTTGGACGGAACTAGCGGGGGGGCCGGTGCTAGGACCCAGTACTTC
CASSLDGTSGGAGARTQYF
>TRBJ2-5|-|TRBV7-2|-
TGTGCCAGCAGCTCAAATCAGGGGAAAGAGACCCAGTACTTC
CASSSNQGKETQYF
>TRBJ1-1|-|TRBV25-1|-
TGTGCCAGCAGTGAATACGGGGAGAACACTGAAGCTTTCTTT
CASSEYGENTEAFF
>TRBJ1-6|-|TRBV5-1|-
TGCGCCAGCAGCTTCGACAGCTCGAGCTCCTATAATTCACCCCTCCACTTT
CASSFDSSSSYNSPLHF
>TRBJ2-1|-|TRBV3-1/TRBV3-2|TRBD2
TGTGCCAGCAGCCAGGCGAGACTAGCGGGCATCTACAATGAGCAGTTCTTC
CASSQARLAGIYNEQFF
>TRBJ2-6|-|TRBV7-6|-
TGTGCCAGCAGTTCCCACAGTTCTGGGGCCAACGTCCTGACTTTC
CASSSHSSGANVLTF
>TRBJ1-1|-|TRBV9|-
TGTGCCAGCAGCGTAGCCCCGGGACAGAACACTGAAGCTTTCTTT
CASSVAPGQNTEAFF
>TRBJ2-2|-|TRBV27|TRBD2
TGTGCCAGCAGCCGCCGGGCTAGCGGTAACACCGGGGAGCTGTTTTTT
CASSRRASGNTGELFF
>TRBJ1-1|once|TRBV15|-
TGTGCCACCAGCAGAGGCGGGACGAACACTGAAGCTTTCTTT
CATSRGGTNTEAFF
>TRBJ1-2|-|TRBV11-2|TRBD1
TGTGCCAGCAGCCCAGGGGGTCCCTATGGCTACACCTTC
CASSPGGPYGYTF
>TRBJ2-2|-|TRBV2|TRBD1
TGTGCCAGCAAAAAGGACAGGGGCCTTGCTAACACCGGGGAGCTGTTTTTT
CASKKDRGLANTGELFF
>TRBJ1-3|once|TRBV5-1|-
TGCGCCAGCAGCCCCTCCCCGGGGAGCTCTGGAAACACCATATATTTT
CASSPSPGSSGNTIYF
>TRBJ1-2|-|TRBV14|TRBD1
TGTGCCAGCAGCCACAGAACACAGGGGGCTGGGAGCTACACCTTC
CASSHRTQGAGSYTF
>TRBJ1-4|-|TRBV7-2|-
TGTGCCAGCAGCTCCGGGGGAACCGAGAGAGAAAAACTGTTTTTT
CASSSGGTEREKLFF
>TRBJ1-2|few|TRBV4-1|-
TGCGCCAGCAGCCAAGATGGAGGACGTAGCTACACCTTC
CASSQDGGRSYTF
>TRBJ2-5|-|TRBV6-5|-
TGTGCCAGCTCCCGATGGGGCGGAGAAGAGACCCAGTACTTC
CASSRWGGEETQYF
>TRBJ1-1|-|TRBV7-8|-
TGTGCCAGCAGCTTAGTTGCGTTGAACACTGAAGCTTTCTTT
CASSLVALNTEAFF
>TRBJ2-5|once|TRBV5-4|TRBD2
TGTGCCAGCAGCTGGGGTAGGACTAGCGGGGGGGGCGAGACCCAGTACTTC
CASSWGRTSGGGETQYF
>TRBJ2-1|-|TRBV5-1|-
TGCGCCAGCAGCTTAGAGGGGGCGGGGGAGCAGTTCTTC
CASSLEGAGEQFF
>TRBJ1-2|-|TRBV7-6|TRBD1
TGTGCCAGCAGCCTTCGGAACTCCGGGACAGCCTATGGCTACACCTTC
CASSLRNSGTAYGYTF